Presented here are 32 T cell receptor beta chains from one specimen sequenced in a study of CD8 T cells in Susac syndrome. Reverse transcription of roughly 0.5 to 1 ug RNA was carried out with random hexamers. TCRdb fed the immunoSEQ multiplex PCR reads into MiXCR, producing one record per CDR3 protein. There are a few hundred thousand distinct CDR3 sequences in the sample; roughly 93% occur only once, and around 0.067% lies in the top ten. The sequenced sample consisted of CD4+ T cells from PBMCs. These receptors were obtained from a human donor with multiple sclerosis.

This clonotype has just one count. The J gene is TRBJ2-2, the V gene TRBV6-4; 9 nucleotides align to TRBD2. Losses at the gene ends were 6 bases for V and 0 bases for J; bases not matched to a gene: 8. The CDR3 is 17 residues long. Per the germline V gene, CDR1 is MRHNA and CDR2 is SNTAGT. The CDR3: CASSKWASGANTGELFF. The CDR3 DNA follows: TGTGCCAGCAGCAAGTGGGCTAGCGGGGCGAACACCGGGGAGCTGTTTTTT.

A few counts support this clonotype. The chain uses TRBV5-6 and TRBJ1-1; D remains ambiguous. Germline CDR1 reads SGHDT; CDR2 reads YYEEEE. This CDR3 is 14 amino acids long. V lost 0 bases, J lost 4 bases, and 10 bases lay in between. The CDR3 region is CASSLVVWGTEAFF. The CDR3 DNA sequence: TGTGCCAGCAGCTTGGTGGTTTGGGGCACTGAAGCTTTCTTT.

This clonotype appeared a single time. CDR3 bases: TGTGCCAGCGGCGTAGGGTATGGCACAGATACGCAGTATTTT. Its protein is CASGVGYGTDTQYF. V and J are TRBV6-5 and TRBJ2-3; D uncertain. CDR1 and CDR2 (germline): MNHEY, SVGAGI. With 8 bases removed from V and 1 base from J, the gap between germline ends came to 13 bases. The CDR3 has 14 amino acids.

This clonotype is a singleton in its sample. The rearrangement uses TRBV29-1 and TRBJ1-4, with 7 bases aligning to TRBD1. Germline V gives CDR1 SQVTM, CDR2 ANQGSEA. This CDR3 has 15 residues. V was clipped by 6 bases and J by 3 bases; unmatched bases: 10. CDR3 in amino acids: CSVGQGGSANEKLFF. The CDR3 bases are TGCAGCGTCGGCCAGGGGGGGTCTGCTAATGAAAAACTGTTTTTT.

V is TRBV2 and J is TRBJ2-5, with a weak D call TRBD2 (6 bases). CDR1 is SNHLY, CDR2 FYNNEI, per germline. V gave up 2 bases and J gave up 2 bases, with 12 bases separating them. The CDR3 is 15 amino acids. The CDR3 nucleotides are TGTGCCAGCAGTGAATTGGCGGGGATTCAAGAGACCCAGTACTTC. As protein: CASSELAGIQETQYF.

Written as DNA, the CDR3 is TGTGCCACCACCCAGGGACGGCCTGTCACTGAAGCTTTCTTT. Protein: CATTQGRPVTEAFF. The rearrangement joins TRBV15 to TRBJ1-1, with D possibly being TRBD1 (5 bases). V lost 7 bases and J lost 4, with 16 bases in between. Germline V gene data show CDR1 as LNHNV and CDR2 as YYDKDF (reference sequence). The CDR3 is 14 amino acids.

The chain recombines TRBV18 with TRBJ2-3; tentative D call: TRBD2 (5 bases). The V end lost 3 bases, the J end lost 2 bases, and 12 bases lay between the germline ends. The length of the CDR3 is 15 residues. The germline CDR1 and CDR2 sequences are KGHSH and LQKENI. CDR3 protein: CASSPWGEFTDTQYF. The DNA of the CDR3 is TGTGCCAGCTCACCCTGGGGAGAGTTCACAGATACGCAGTATTTT.

The chain combines TRBV6-2 or TRBV6-3 with TRBJ2-2; 9 nucleotides agree with TRBD2. Trimming cost V 6 bases and J 7 bases; bases outside gene matches: 12. Germline V lookup: CDR1 MNHEY, CDR2 SVGEGT. The CDR3 spans 16 residues. The CDR3: CASRSDFAGGLGELFF. CDR3 nucleotides: TGTGCCAGCAGATCCGACTTTGCGGGAGGGCTCGGGGAGCTGTTTTTT.

V gene TRBV29-1 combines with J gene TRBJ2-1; D ambiguous. This CDR3 has 8 amino acids. The germline CDR1 and CDR2 sequences are SQVTM and ANQGSEA. V was trimmed by 4 bases and J by 13 bases, leaving 5 bases between them. The CDR3 region is CSVGRQFF. The CDR3 DNA follows: TGCAGCGTTGGCCGCCAGTTCTTC.

The CDR3 nucleotides read TGTGCCAGCAGCCAATTGTCGACAGGGACCCTGTTCGGGCAGTACTTC. The encoded protein is CASSQLSTGTLFGQYF. J is TRBJ2-7 and V is TRBV3-1, with 7 bases identical to TRBD1. There are 16 residues in the CDR3. V shed 2 bases and J 9 bases; nucleotides not matched to a gene: 16. The germline gives CDR1 LGHDT, CDR2 YNNKEL (reference sequence).

In DNA, the CDR3 is TGCAGTGCCCAGTTGGGGCGCACAGGGATTAGCAATCAGCCCCAGCATTTT. It translates to CSAQLGRTGISNQPQHF. The gene calls are TRBV20-1 and TRBJ1-5; D perhaps matches TRBD1 (6 bases). V was trimmed by 6 bases and J by 0 bases, leaving 21 bases between them. In germline, CDR1 is DFQATT, CDR2 SNEGSKA (reference sequence). The CDR3 runs to 17 residues.

The V gene is TRBV11-2, the J gene TRBJ2-2; D call uncertain. Germline loops: CDR1 SGHAT, CDR2 FQNNGV. Trimming pared 7 bases from V and 2 bases from J, leaving 11 bases between. The CDR3 consists of 14 residues. The CDR3 bases are TGTGCCAGCACCCCTCGGGCAAACACCGGGGAGCTGTTTTTT. It codes for CASTPRANTGELFF.

V gene TRBV24-1 combines with J gene TRBJ1-4; no clear D gene. V shed 4 bases and J shed 2 bases, with 10 bases lying between them. Germline V gene lookup returns CDR1 KGHDR and CDR2 SFDVKD. The CDR3 runs 15 residues. The CDR3 loop is CATSDPRTTNEKLFF. CDR3 coding DNA: TGTGCCACCAGTGACCCCAGGACCACTAATGAAAAACTGTTTTTT.

The rearrangement links TRBV23-1 to TRBJ2-4; 7 nucleotides match TRBD1. TRBV23-1 is an ORF, and what it does is uncertain. This CDR3 has 20 amino acids. With 2 bases clipped from V and 3 bases from J, the junction kept 19 bases outside the gene matches. The CDR3 nucleotides read TGCGCCAGCAGTCAACCCTCGGAGATTCAACAGGGGTTTGTCAAAAACATTCAGTACTTC. Protein sequence: CASSQPSEIQQGFVKNIQYF.

This chain joins TRBV7-9 and TRBJ2-1; no firm D call. CDR1 and CDR2 from the germline V gene are SEHNR and FQNEAQ (reference sequence). V was shortened by 1 base and J by 9 bases, with 10 bases between the two germline ends. This CDR3 region has 13 residues. The CDR3 spells CASSLGSSTEQFF. The CDR3 DNA sequence: TGTGCCAGCAGCTTAGGATCCTCAACTGAGCAGTTCTTC.

CDR3 sequence: CSGEGQGAGGELFF. For the CDR3, the DNA is TGCAGCGGAGAGGGACAGGGGGCCGGCGGGGAGCTGTTTTTT. The chain carries TRBV29-1 and TRBJ2-2; 12 bases fit TRBD1. This CDR3 contains 14 residues. Germline CDR1 is SQVTM and CDR2 is ANQGSEA. After removal of 7 bases from V and 7 bases from J, the junction contained 7 bases not matched to a gene.

The CDR3 DNA reads as TGTGCCAGCAGTGGTACAGGGTGGAACACTGAAGCTTTCTTT. Encoded protein: CASSGTGWNTEAFF. The gene calls are TRBV7-2 and TRBJ1-1; a weak D match, TRBD1 (6 bases). Germline V gene data show CDR1 as SGHTA and CDR2 as FQGNSA. V lost 6 bases and J 1 base, leaving 12 bases between the germline ends. The CDR3 has 14 residues.

The V call is TRBV9, the J call TRBJ2-5; possible D gene TRBD2, 6 bases. There are 14 residues in the CDR3. CDR1 SGDLS and CDR2 YYNGEE come from the germline V gene. V was clipped by 3 bases and J by 5 bases, with 14 bases between them. In nucleotides, the CDR3 is TGTGCCAGCAGCGCTGGACTATTAGGGGAGACCCAGTACTTC. As protein: CASSAGLLGETQYF.

This clonotype appeared once. V usage is TRBV11-2 and J usage is TRBJ2-1, with 8 bases fitting TRBD2. CDR1 is SGHAT and CDR2 is FQNNGV in the germline V gene. CDR3 size: 15 residues. With 1 base clipped from V and 4 bases from J, the junction kept 3 bases outside the gene matches. The CDR3 DNA reads TGTGCCAGCAGCTTAGGCCGCGGGGGGTACAATGAGCAGTTCTTC. This sequence encodes CASSLGRGGYNEQFF.

Here the CDR3 DNA reads TGTGCCAGCAGCTTAGCGGACAGGCCACAGTTCTTC. Translating it yields CASSLADRPQFF. The chain uses TRBV7-9 and TRBJ2-1; 7 bases map to TRBD1. The CDR3 loop spans 12 amino acids. Per the germline V gene, CDR1 is SEHNR and CDR2 is FQNEAQ (reference sequence). With 0 bases clipped from V and 13 bases from J, the junction kept 3 bases outside the gene matches.

Here the CDR3 reads CSAAGTGYEQYV. The CDR3 DNA sequence: TGCAGTGCGGCTGGGACAGGCTACGAGCAGTACGTC. The rearrangement uses TRBV20-1 and TRBJ2-7; 8 positions match TRBD1. CDR3 length equals 12 residues. Per germline, CDR1 DFQATT and CDR2 SNEGSKA (reference sequence). V lost 6 bases and J lost 3; bases outside the gene matches: 4.

The chain recombines TRBV2 with TRBJ1-1; no clear D gene. The CDR3 has 13 amino acids. Germline V gene data show CDR1 as SNHLY and CDR2 as FYNNEI. V lost 4 bases and J 0 bases, leaving 6 bases between the germline ends. The CDR3 coding sequence is TGTGCCAGCAGTGTAAATCTGAACACTGAAGCTTTCTTT. Translation: CASSVNLNTEAFF.

The V gene is TRBV6-2 or TRBV6-3, the J gene TRBJ1-5; tentatively, D is TRBD1 (5 bases). Trimming took off 4 bases at V and 0 bases at J, with 7 bases between the two ends. CDR1 MNHEY and CDR2 SVGEGT come from the germline V gene. The CDR3 runs 14 residues. CDR3 nucleotides: TGTGCCAGCAGTTCGGACAATAGCAATCAGCCCCAGCATTTT. Protein product: CASSSDNSNQPQHF.

The V and J genes are TRBV5-1 and TRBJ1-1; 7 nucleotides match TRBD1. The trim removed 4 bases at V and 8 bases at J, leaving 11 bases unmatched. Looked up from germline, CDR1 is SGHRS and CDR2 is YFSETQ. The CDR3 is 14 amino acids. CDR3 in DNA: TGCGCCAGCAGCCCACGTCAGGAGGGGGCGGAAGCTTTCTTT. It yields the protein CASSPRQEGAEAFF.

This chain links TRBV20-1 with TRBJ2-4; a possible D gene is TRBD2 (5 bases). Trimming shortened V by 8 bases and J by 0 bases, and 14 bases separated the two germline ends. This CDR3 is built from 14 residues. In germline, CDR1 is DFQATT, CDR2 SNEGSKA (reference sequence). CDR3 residues: CSTKSGLAKNIQYF. The CDR3, as DNA: TGCAGTACAAAAAGCGGACTAGCCAAAAACATTCAGTACTTC.

This rearrangement joins TRBV5-1 to TRBJ2-2; unclear D gene. This CDR3 comprises 14 residues. Deletions cut 5 bases from V and 2 bases from J, with 10 bases between. The germline gives CDR1 SGHRS, CDR2 YFSETQ. CDR3 sequence reads: CASRTTGNTGELFF. The CDR3 coding sequence is TGCGCCAGCAGGACAACCGGAAACACCGGGGAGCTGTTTTTT.

This chain joins TRBV5-4 and TRBJ2-5; D possibly uses TRBD1 or TRBD2 (5 bases each). The CDR3 is made up of 13 amino acids. Deletions cut 5 bases from V and 4 bases from J, with 12 bases between. Germline CDR1 is SGHNT and CDR2 is YYREEE (reference sequence). CDR3 sequence reads: CASRSRDGETQYF. As DNA, the CDR3 is TGTGCCAGCAGATCCCGGGACGGAGAGACCCAGTACTTC.

This sequence joins TRBV24-1 and TRBJ1-5; D call uncertain. Trimming left V 3 bases short and J 3 bases short, with 8 bases between. In germline, CDR1 is KGHDR, CDR2 SFDVKD. The CDR3 loop spans 14 amino acids. CDR3 coding DNA: TGTGCCACCAGTGATAGCCGGGACAATCAGCCCCAGCATTTT. Translated, it gives CATSDSRDNQPQHF.

The chain combines TRBV6-1 with TRBJ1-1, with 7 nucleotides matching TRBD1. V lost 4 bases, J lost 5 bases, and 4 bases stayed unmatched. The CDR3 length is 13 residues. CDR1 MNHNS and CDR2 SASEGT come from the germline V gene. CDR3 coding DNA: TGTGCCAGCAGTGTGCTACAGGGGACTGAAGCTTTCTTT. It translates to CASSVLQGTEAFF.

The table lists this clonotype with a few counts. This chain joins TRBV6-5 and TRBJ1-1, with D unresolved. V was trimmed by 3 bases and J by 1 base, leaving 9 bases between them. Germline-derived CDR1 and CDR2 are MNHEY and SVGAGI. The CDR3 sequence is 14 residues long. The CDR3 coding sequence is TGTGCCAGCAGTTATTCGGGTGGGAACACTGAAGCTTTCTTT. Translation: CASSYSGGNTEAFF.

The V and J genes are TRBV29-1 and TRBJ1-1; D uncertain. The CDR3 length is 13 residues. Germline lookup yields CDR1 SQVTM and CDR2 ANQGSEA. V was shortened by 3 bases and J by 4 bases, with 12 bases between the two germline ends. The CDR3 nucleotides are TGCAGCGTTGAGTCTTCGGGTCTCACTGAAGCTTTCTTT. This encodes CSVESSGLTEAFF. Looking up the rest from reference TRBV29-1 and TRBJ1-1 gives the full variable domain: SAVISQKPSRDICQRGTSLTIQCQVDSQVTMMFWYRQQPGQSLTLIATANQGSEATYESGFVIDKFPISRPNLTFSTLTVSNMSPEDSSIYLCSVESSGLTEAFFGQGTRLTVV.

The chain uses TRBV6-4 and TRBJ2-1, with 9 bases identical to TRBD2. The V segment lost 4 bases and the J segment 3 bases; nucleotides outside the gene matches: 16. CDR3 size: 19 residues. Per germline, CDR1 MRHNA and CDR2 SNTAGT. The CDR3, as DNA: TGTGCCAGCAGTGCCTACCCCCCCACGCATAGCGGGAGCTACAATGAGCAGTTCTTC. It specifies CASSAYPPTHSGSYNEQFF.